This is a list of T cell receptor beta chains from one sample in a study of blood T cell repertoires in COVID-19. Profiling relied on immunoSEQ multiplex PCR, and the TCRdb table lists in-frame clones only, not all of them. The table lists around 110,000 clones, roughly 89% of them singletons. The specimen sequenced was peripheral blood. The origin of the receptors is a man aged 35-49 years with acute or convalescent COVID-19. The CDR3 runs from the conserved cysteine through the conserved F or W. The D gene is left open where the match is weak. Only some rows state a clone size, as once, few, many or a class for expanded clones.

TRBV6-5	TRBJ1-2	TRBD1	NA	TGTGCCAGCAGTCCCACAGGGGACTATGGCTACACCTTC	CASSPTGDYGYTF
TRBV5-1	TRBJ1-2	NA	NA	TGCGCCAGCAGCTGGGAACCGGACTCCCCAGCGGGTGGCTACACCTTC	CASSWEPDSPAGGYTF
TRBV15	TRBJ1-1	NA	few	TGTGCCACCAGCCCACTTAAGGAGACTGAAGCTTTCTTT	CATSPLKETEAFF
TRBV7-2	TRBJ2-7	TRBD2	few	TGTGCCAGCAGACCAACTAGCGGGGTCGATGAGCAGTACTTC	CASRPTSGVDEQYF
TRBV2	TRBJ2-2	TRBD2	many	TGTGCCAGCAGTCCAGATGGGGCGTTTCCGGGACTAGCGATCGTCCTGAACACCGGGGAGCTGTTTTTT	CASSPDGAFPGLAIVLNTGELFF
TRBV18	TRBJ1-5	NA	NA	TGTGCCAGCTCACCTTCACCGCTAGGAAATCAGCCCCAGCATTTT	CASSPSPLGNQPQHF
TRBV9	TRBJ1-1	NA	NA	TGTGCCAGCAGCACGGGGTACACTGAAGCTTTCTTT	CASSTGYTEAFF
TRBV2	TRBJ1-6	TRBD1	NA	TGTGCCAGCAGGTTCGGGACAGGGGGCTATAATTCACCCCTCCACTTT	CASRFGTGGYNSPLHF
TRBV7-9	TRBJ2-5	NA	NA	TGTGCCAGCAGCTTAGCGTTAAGGGGGGAGACCCAGTACTTC	CASSLALRGETQYF
TRBV3-1/TRBV3-2	TRBJ1-1	TRBD1	NA	TGTGCCAGCAGCTCCCGGGACAGGAGCACTGAAGCTTTCTTT	CASSSRDRSTEAFF
TRBV30	TRBJ1-1	NA	once	TGTGCCTGGAGTCTGAGCATGAACACTGAAGCTTTCTTT	CAWSLSMNTEAFF
TRBV6-2/TRBV6-3	TRBJ2-1	NA	NA	TGTGCCAGCAGCTCCCCTCGATCCTTTCAAGAGGGCAATGAGCAGTTCTTC	CASSSPRSFQEGNEQFF
TRBV7-2	TRBJ1-5	NA	NA	TGTGCCAGCAGCTTGTCAGGGGTAAATCAGCCCCAGCATTTT	CASSLSGVNQPQHF
TRBV27	TRBJ2-5	TRBD2	NA	TGTGCCAGCAGTTTCACTAGCGGGGGGGCGGGGACCCAGTACTTC	CASSFTSGGAGTQYF
TRBV7-9	TRBJ1-2	TRBD1	NA	TGTGCCAGCAGCTTATCCCCACAGGGGGAGCGGAACACCTTC	CASSLSPQGERNTF
TRBV30	TRBJ1-5	TRBD1	NA	TGTGCCTGGAGTGTAAACAGGGGTGAACAGCCCCAGCATTTT	CAWSVNRGEQPQHF
TRBV24-1	TRBJ1-6	NA	few	TGTGCCACCAGCCCCGGGACCTATAATTCACCCCTCCACTTT	CATSPGTYNSPLHF
TRBV4-1	TRBJ2-5	TRBD2	once	TGCGCCAGCAGCCACCCGACTAGCTTGGAGACCCAGTACTTC	CASSHPTSLETQYF
TRBV12-5	TRBJ1-2	NA	NA	TGTGCTAGTGGTTTGGGGAGACAGGAGAGAGGCTACACCTTC	CASGLGRQERGYTF
TRBV27	TRBJ2-1	NA	NA	TGTGCCAGCAGTTTGAGGCATGAGCAGTTCTTC	CASSLRHEQFF
TRBV2	TRBJ2-1	NA	NA	TGTGCCAGCGCGAGGAAGGCTGAGCAGTTCTTC	CASARKAEQFF
TRBV19	TRBJ1-2	NA	NA	TGTGCCAGTAGCAGAAAGGCCGGGGTCGTGAACTATGGCTACACCTTC	CASSRKAGVVNYGYTF
TRBV19	TRBJ2-7	TRBD1	once	TGTGCCAGTAGTACAAGACAGGGGGGATATTACGAGCAGTACTTC	CASSTRQGGYYEQYF
TRBV5-4	TRBJ1-1	TRBD1	once	TGTGCCAGCAGAGTTGGACAGGGGGCGCAGGGCACTGAAGCTTTCTTT	CASRVGQGAQGTEAFF
TRBV30	TRBJ2-7	TRBD1	few	TGTGCCTGGAGTGGCTGGGGACAGATCTACGAGCAGTACTTC	CAWSGWGQIYEQYF
TRBV29-1	TRBJ1-2	TRBD1	NA	TGCAGCGCCCGGGACAGGGCGAACTATGGCTACACCTTC	CSARDRANYGYTF
TRBV18	TRBJ2-5	NA	NA	TGTGCCAGCTCACCCCGACGGGGCCAAGAGACCCAGTACTTC	CASSPRRGQETQYF
TRBV6-5	TRBJ1-6	NA	few	TGTGCCAGCGGAAGGGGGACCCAGAGGAATTCACCCCTCCACTTT	CASGRGTQRNSPLHF
TRBV6-5	TRBJ1-2	TRBD1	NA	TGTGCCAGCAGCCCCGGGACAGGGAGCTATGGCTACACCTTC	CASSPGTGSYGYTF
TRBV4-1	TRBJ2-5	NA	NA	TGCGCCAGCAGCCAAGAAGCGGACCAAGAGACCCAGTACTTC	CASSQEADQETQYF
TRBV11-3	TRBJ2-5	NA	NA	TGTGCCAGCAGCTTAGGTCGCAGGGAGGAGAGAGAGACCCAGTACTTC	CASSLGRREERETQYF
TRBV30	TRBJ1-4	NA	once	TGTGCCTGGAGTTCAGCGGAGGGGAAACTGTTTTTT	CAWSSAEGKLFF
TRBV12-3/TRBV12-4	TRBJ1-1	TRBD1	NA	TGTGCCAGCAGCCGACAGGGGGCCACTGAAGCTTTCTTT	CASSRQGATEAFF
TRBV4-1	TRBJ1-2	TRBD1	NA	TGCGCCAGCAGCCCGACGACAGGGGACTATGGCTACACCTTC	CASSPTTGDYGYTF
TRBV10-1	TRBJ2-3	TRBD2	few	TGCGCCAGCAGTGAGTCGTGGGGGGGAAGCACAGATACGCAGTATTTT	CASSESWGGSTDTQYF
TRBV11-2	TRBJ2-7	TRBD1	NA	TGTGCCAGCGGACAGGGAGCCTACGAGCAGTACTTC	CASGQGAYEQYF
TRBV29-1	TRBJ1-4	TRBD1	NA	TGCAGCGTTGCCGGGACAGCGAACGAAAAACTGTTTTTT	CSVAGTANEKLFF
TRBV6-5	TRBJ2-2	NA	NA	TGTGCCAGCAGCCGGGGACTCCAGAACACCGGGGAGCTGTTTTTT	CASSRGLQNTGELFF
TRBV5-1	TRBJ1-1	NA	NA	TGCGCCAGCAGCAGACTAGTGAACACTGAAGCTTTCTTT	CASSRLVNTEAFF
TRBV19	TRBJ1-1	TRBD1	NA	TGTGCCAGTAGTCCGTGGACAGGGATGAACACTGAAGCTTTCTTT	CASSPWTGMNTEAFF
TRBV3-1/TRBV3-2	TRBJ2-7	NA	NA	TGTGCCAGCAGCCAAGGAGGGCTCCGACTGTACTTC	CASSQGGLRLYF
TRBV5-8	TRBJ2-7	TRBD2	once	TGTGCCAGCAGCTCACACAGGACTAGCGGCTACGAGCAGTACTTC	CASSSHRTSGYEQYF
TRBV7-2	TRBJ2-1	TRBD1	NA	TGTGCCAGCAGCTGGGACAGAAGCGATGAGCAGTTCTTC	CASSWDRSDEQFF
TRBV24-1	TRBJ2-1	NA	NA	TGTGCCACCAGTGAAACAGGGACCCGCTCCTACAATGAGCAGTTCTTC	CATSETGTRSYNEQFF
TRBV9	TRBJ2-1	TRBD2	once	TGTGCCAGCAGCGTAGCACTAGCGTCAAGCTCCTACAATGAGCAGTTCTTC	CASSVALASSSYNEQFF
TRBV2	TRBJ1-1	TRBD1	once	TGTGCCAGCAGTACTACGGGACAGGGATCCCAAGCTTTCTTT	CASSTTGQGSQAFF
TRBV5-4	TRBJ2-5	TRBD2	NA	TGTGCCAGCAGCCCCGTATCACTAGCGGGAGGCCAAGAGACCCAGTACTTC	CASSPVSLAGGQETQYF
TRBV6-2/TRBV6-3	TRBJ2-1	NA	NA	TGTGCCAGCAGTTATTCGGGGGACCTATCCTACAATGAGCAGTTCTTC	CASSYSGDLSYNEQFF
TRBV4-3	TRBJ1-3	NA	NA	TGCGCCAGCAGCCAAGCCCAGGGAAACACCATATATTTT	CASSQAQGNTIYF
TRBV29-1	TRBJ2-1	NA	NA	TGCAGCGTTTTGCGAGACTTCGATGAGCAGTTCTTC	CSVLRDFDEQFF
TRBV25-1	TRBJ2-2	NA	few	TGTGCCAGCAGTGAAGAGGACAAAAACACCGGGGAGCTGTTTTTT	CASSEEDKNTGELFF
TRBV20-1	TRBJ2-3	TRBD2	many	TGCAGTGCTAGTGGCCCAGCTCAAGCGGGAGGGCAACCAGATACGCAGTATTTT	CSASGPAQAGGQPDTQYF
TRBV5-4	TRBJ2-1	NA	NA	TGTGCCAGCAGCTTGACAGGAACCTACAATGAGCAGTTCTTC	CASSLTGTYNEQFF
TRBV6-2/TRBV6-3	TRBJ1-3	TRBD1	NA	TGTGCCAGCAGTTATAAGGGACAGCCTGGCGGAAACACCATATATTTT	CASSYKGQPGGNTIYF
TRBV7-2	TRBJ2-5	TRBD2	NA	TGTGCCAGCAGCTTAGTTGGGGGGGGTGAGACCCAGTACTTC	CASSLVGGGETQYF
TRBV5-6	TRBJ2-5	TRBD1	NA	TGTGCCAGCAGCGCCGGGACAGGTCACCCTGGGGGGCAAGAGACCCAGTACTTC	CASSAGTGHPGGQETQYF